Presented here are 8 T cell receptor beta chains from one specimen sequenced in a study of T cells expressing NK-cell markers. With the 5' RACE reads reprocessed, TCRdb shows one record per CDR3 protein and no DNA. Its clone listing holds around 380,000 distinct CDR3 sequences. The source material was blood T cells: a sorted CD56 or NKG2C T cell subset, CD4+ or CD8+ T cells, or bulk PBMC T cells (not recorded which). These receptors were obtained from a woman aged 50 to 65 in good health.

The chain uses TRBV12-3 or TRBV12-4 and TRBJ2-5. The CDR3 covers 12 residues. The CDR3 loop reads CASSARQETQYF.

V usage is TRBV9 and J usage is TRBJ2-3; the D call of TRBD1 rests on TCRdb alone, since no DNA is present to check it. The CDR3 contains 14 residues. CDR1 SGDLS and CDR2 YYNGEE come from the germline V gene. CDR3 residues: CASGGGAGPDTQYF.

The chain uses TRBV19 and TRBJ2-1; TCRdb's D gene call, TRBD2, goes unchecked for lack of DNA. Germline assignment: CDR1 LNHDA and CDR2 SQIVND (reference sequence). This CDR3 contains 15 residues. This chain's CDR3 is CASRGLARPYNEQFF.

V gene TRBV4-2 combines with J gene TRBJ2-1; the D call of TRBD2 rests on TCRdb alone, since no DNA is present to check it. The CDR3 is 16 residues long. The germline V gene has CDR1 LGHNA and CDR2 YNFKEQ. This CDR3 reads CASSRTGTSANNEQFF.

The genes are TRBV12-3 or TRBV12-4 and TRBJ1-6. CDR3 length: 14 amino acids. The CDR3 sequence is CASSPHRDNSPLHF.

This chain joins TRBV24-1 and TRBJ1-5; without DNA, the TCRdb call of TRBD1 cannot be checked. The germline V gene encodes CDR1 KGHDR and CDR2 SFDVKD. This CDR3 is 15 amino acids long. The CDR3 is CATSDTRQPYQPQHF.

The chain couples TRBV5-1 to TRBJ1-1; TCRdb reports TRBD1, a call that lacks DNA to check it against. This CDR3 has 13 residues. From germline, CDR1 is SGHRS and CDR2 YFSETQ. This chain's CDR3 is CASSFDRGTEAFF.

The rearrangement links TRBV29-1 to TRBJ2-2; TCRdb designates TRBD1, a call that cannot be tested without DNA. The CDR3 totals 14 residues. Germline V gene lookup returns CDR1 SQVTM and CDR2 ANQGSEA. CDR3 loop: CSVERGQGAGELFF.